The clone carrying this T cell receptor (beta chain) turned up a few times. The antigen remains undetermined. The data were obtained in a study of cytomegalovirus exposure and HLA in healthy donors. About the study: Inside one of the first data releases sat around 77 million unique TCRs taken from HLA-typed donors.

Per the germline V gene, CDR1 is LNHNV and CDR2 is YYDKDF (reference sequence). The CDR3 contains 12 residues. The V gene lost 5 bases and the J gene lost 5 bases, with 9 bases spanning the gap. Primers: 60 Vbeta forward and 13 Jbeta reverse. Profiled with immunoSEQ multiplex PCR; TCRdb holds only in-frame clones, not every one. This table has around 110,000 clones, roughly 80% appearing once. Study results and caveats: Highly shared sequence variants in one cluster were likely a sequencing artifact. Most observed TCR sequences were rare, whereas some public TCRs were detected in many donors. Indistinguishability led to the exclusion of some V segments, TRBV6-2 and TRBV6-3 included.

Sample: PBMCs. The chain employs TRBV15 and TRBJ1-1; D uncertain. The receptor's source is a man in his 60s in good health and CMV-seronegative. CDR3 sequence: CATSLTLTEAFF. CDR3 in DNA: TGTGCCACCAGCCTTACCCTAACTGAAGCTTTCTTT.